This TCR beta chain derives from a study of blood T cell repertoires in COVID-19. Participants' own reports of clinical history determined their cohort assignment. V was pared by 5 bases and J by 4 bases, with 12 bases between. The CDR3 is 14 residues long. Germline values: CDR1 SEHNR, CDR2 FQNEAQ (reference sequence). Sequencing used immunoSEQ multiplex PCR; TCRdb keeps in-frame clones, though not all of them. The table lists fewer than 350,000 clones, around 90% of them singletons. The rearrangement links TRBV7-9 to TRBJ1-3; possibly TRBD1 for D (5 bases). This TCR was recovered from a woman aged 18-35 years with acute COVID-19. What was sequenced was PBMCs or T cells enriched from blood (not recorded which). The CDR3 nucleotides are TGTGCCAGCAGCCTTGACAGATCGGGAAACACCATATATTTT. This encodes CASSLDRSGNTIYF.